The rows below give T cell receptor beta chains drawn from one sample of a study of T-cell reconstitution after alpha-beta-depleted transplantation in children. MiXCR, run by TCRdb on the PCR reads, gives a single entry per CDR3 protein. Of a few hundred thousand distinct CDR3 sequences listed, around 7.1% were seen once; the top ten hold around 9.8%. The input for sequencing was peripheral blood, taken 360 days after TCRalphabeta/CD19-depleted stem cell transplant. The source of these receptors is a female patient aged 2-15 years who had a stem cell transplant for Fanconi anemia, so the T cells may come from the graft donor. Both conserved end residues are part of each CDR3. A D gene is named only where the DNA matches it firmly. Not every row has a clone size; where given, it reads once, few, many or a size class.

d_call: NA; v_call: TRBV11-2; clone_size: NA; j_call: TRBJ2-1; cdr3_nt: TGTGCCAGCAGCTTAAAACGGGTAAGCGGGTACAATGAGCAGTTCTTC; cdr3_aa: CASSLKRVSGYNEQFF
d_call: NA; v_call: TRBV7-9; clone_size: NA; j_call: TRBJ1-1; cdr3_nt: TGTGCCAGCAGCTCTTTGGAGTTGGAAGCTTTCTTT; cdr3_aa: CASSSLELEAFF
d_call: NA; v_call: TRBV10-3; clone_size: few; j_call: TRBJ2-7; cdr3_nt: TGTGCCATCAGTGATCTGGGGGAGTCCTACGAGCAGTACTTC; cdr3_aa: CAISDLGESYEQYF
d_call: TRBD1; v_call: TRBV15; clone_size: many; j_call: TRBJ2-1; cdr3_nt: TGTGCCACCAGGAGGGACAGGGGGATGGGGAATGAGCAGTTCTTC; cdr3_aa: CATRRDRGMGNEQFF
d_call: TRBD2; v_call: TRBV6-2/TRBV6-3; clone_size: many; j_call: TRBJ2-1; cdr3_nt: TGTGCCAGCAGTTACGCGACGCGGGGGGGCAATGAGCAGTTCTTC; cdr3_aa: CASSYATRGGNEQFF
d_call: NA; v_call: TRBV20-1; clone_size: many; j_call: TRBJ1-6; cdr3_nt: TGCAGTGCTAGAGATTACCGGGACTATAATTCACCCCTCCACTTT; cdr3_aa: CSARDYRDYNSPLHF
d_call: NA; v_call: TRBV6-5; clone_size: many; j_call: TRBJ2-2; cdr3_nt: TGTGCCAGCAGTTACTCGCTGGGGTACACCGGGGAGCTGTTTTTT; cdr3_aa: CASSYSLGYTGELFF
d_call: NA; v_call: TRBV28; clone_size: NA; j_call: TRBJ2-4; cdr3_nt: TGTGCCACACAGGGATACGCCAAAAACATTCAGTACTTC; cdr3_aa: CATQGYAKNIQYF
d_call: TRBD1; v_call: TRBV5-1; clone_size: many; j_call: TRBJ2-1; cdr3_nt: TGCGCCAGCAGCTTGCGGTGGACAGGGGCGCTTGAGCAGTTCTTC; cdr3_aa: CASSLRWTGALEQFF
d_call: NA; v_call: TRBV7-9; clone_size: few; j_call: TRBJ1-5; cdr3_nt: TGTGCCAGGGGGAGGACCTCTTATAGCAATCAGCCCCAGCATTTT; cdr3_aa: CARGRTSYSNQPQHF
d_call: TRBD2; v_call: TRBV9; clone_size: many; j_call: TRBJ2-2; cdr3_nt: TGTGCCAGCAGCTTCGGACTAGCGGGCTCCACCGGGGAGCTGTTTTTT; cdr3_aa: CASSFGLAGSTGELFF
d_call: TRBD2; v_call: TRBV12-3/TRBV12-4; clone_size: many; j_call: TRBJ2-7; cdr3_nt: TGTGCCAGCAGTTCCCCGACTAGCGGGAACACCACCGAATACGAGCAGTACTTC; cdr3_aa: CASSSPTSGNTTEYEQYF
d_call: NA; v_call: TRBV20-1; clone_size: many; j_call: TRBJ2-3; cdr3_nt: TGCAGTGCTAGGTGGGGAGCGGGTGTAACAGATACGCAGTATTTT; cdr3_aa: CSARWGAGVTDTQYF
d_call: NA; v_call: TRBV18; clone_size: NA; j_call: TRBJ2-7; cdr3_nt: TGTGCCAGCTCACCAAGGGAAACCTACGAGCAGTACTTC; cdr3_aa: CASSPRETYEQYF
d_call: TRBD2; v_call: TRBV29-1; clone_size: many; j_call: TRBJ2-3; cdr3_nt: TGCAGCGTTGATAGGTTAGCGGGGGGAACAGATACGCAGTATTTT; cdr3_aa: CSVDRLAGGTDTQYF
d_call: NA; v_call: TRBV19; clone_size: many; j_call: TRBJ1-2; cdr3_nt: TGTGCCAGTAGTATAGATCCGACAGCCCAACTTGGCTACACCTTC; cdr3_aa: CASSIDPTAQLGYTF
d_call: NA; v_call: TRBV20-1; clone_size: many; j_call: TRBJ1-6; cdr3_nt: TGCAGTGCTAGAGTTGGGACCGGCGACAATTCACCCCTCCACTTT; cdr3_aa: CSARVGTGDNSPLHF
d_call: TRBD2; v_call: TRBV20-1; clone_size: many; j_call: TRBJ2-3; cdr3_nt: TGCAGTGCCCGACACCCGTGGCGGGGGAGCCTAGATACGCAGTATTTT; cdr3_aa: CSARHPWRGSLDTQYF
d_call: NA; v_call: TRBV18; clone_size: NA; j_call: TRBJ2-1; cdr3_nt: TGTGCCAGCTCACCAACCACAGTGGGTACGGGCGATGAGCAGTTCTTC; cdr3_aa: CASSPTTVGTGDEQFF
d_call: TRBD2; v_call: TRBV11-1; clone_size: NA; j_call: TRBJ2-5; cdr3_nt: TGTGCCAGCAGCCCTGGGCAACCGGGACTAGCGGGGGTAGAGACCCAGTACTTC; cdr3_aa: CASSPGQPGLAGVETQYF
d_call: NA; v_call: TRBV20-1; clone_size: NA; j_call: TRBJ1-2; cdr3_nt: TGCAGTGCAACGACGGATAACTATGGCTACACCTTC; cdr3_aa: CSATTDNYGYTF
d_call: NA; v_call: TRBV29-1; clone_size: many; j_call: TRBJ1-2; cdr3_nt: TGCAGCGTTGTGACAACCACTATGGGGTACACCTTC; cdr3_aa: CSVVTTTMGYTF
d_call: NA; v_call: TRBV4-1; clone_size: many; j_call: TRBJ2-2; cdr3_nt: TGCGCCAGCAGCCAAGTCGGCCGAAGGGTCGGGGCCGGGGAGCTGTTTTTT; cdr3_aa: CASSQVGRRVGAGELFF
d_call: NA; v_call: TRBV5-1; clone_size: NA; j_call: TRBJ2-1; cdr3_nt: TGCGCCAGCAGCTTGGGTCAGGGGCCCTACAATGAGCAGTTGTTC; cdr3_aa: CASSLGQGPYNEQLF
d_call: TRBD1; v_call: TRBV11-3; clone_size: few; j_call: TRBJ2-2; cdr3_nt: TGTGCCAGCAGCTTAGCCGGGACAGGGCGACCCGGGGAGCTGTTTTTT; cdr3_aa: CASSLAGTGRPGELFF
d_call: NA; v_call: TRBV15; clone_size: few; j_call: TRBJ2-6; cdr3_nt: TGTGCCACCAGCCCCTCAGAGGGGCTCAGCGGCCCTGGGGCCAACGTCCTGACTTTC; cdr3_aa: CATSPSEGLSGPGANVLTF
d_call: NA; v_call: TRBV7-6; clone_size: NA; j_call: TRBJ2-5; cdr3_nt: TGTGCCAGCACCCCCGGCACGGGGACCCAGTACTTC; cdr3_aa: CASTPGTGTQYF
d_call: TRBD2; v_call: TRBV5-1; clone_size: few; j_call: TRBJ2-2; cdr3_nt: TGCGCCAGCAGCCAACTAGCGGGGGAGATCGGGGAGCTGTTTTTT; cdr3_aa: CASSQLAGEIGELFF
d_call: NA; v_call: TRBV19; clone_size: NA; j_call: TRBJ2-3; cdr3_nt: TGTGCCAGTAGTACCCGGCCGGGACCTAGCACAGATACGCAGTATTTT; cdr3_aa: CASSTRPGPSTDTQYF
d_call: TRBD1; v_call: TRBV7-9; clone_size: many; j_call: TRBJ1-1; cdr3_nt: TGTGCCAGCAGCCCCATCGGACAGGGGCTCTTGAACACTGAAGCTTTCTTT; cdr3_aa: CASSPIGQGLLNTEAFF
d_call: NA; v_call: TRBV5-1; clone_size: many; j_call: TRBJ2-2; cdr3_nt: TGCGCCAGCAGCGATGCGAAACTAGTCCCTACTAAGAACACCGGGGAGCTGTTTTTT; cdr3_aa: CASSDAKLVPTKNTGELFF
d_call: NA; v_call: TRBV5-5; clone_size: many; j_call: TRBJ2-1; cdr3_nt: TGTGCCAGCAGCTTGGGGACCATTAATGAGCAGTTCTTC; cdr3_aa: CASSLGTINEQFF
d_call: NA; v_call: TRBV6-5; clone_size: few; j_call: TRBJ1-1; cdr3_nt: TGTGCCAGCAGTTACGGGGGGGTTGAAGCTTTCTTT; cdr3_aa: CASSYGGVEAFF
d_call: NA; v_call: TRBV5-1; clone_size: NA; j_call: TRBJ1-1; cdr3_nt: TGCGCCAGCAGCATCGGGACACCGAACACTGAAGCTTTCTTT; cdr3_aa: CASSIGTPNTEAFF
d_call: NA; v_call: TRBV7-9; clone_size: few; j_call: TRBJ1-1; cdr3_nt: TGTGCCAGCAGCTCTCAGGGGACCACTGAAGCTTTCTTT; cdr3_aa: CASSSQGTTEAFF
d_call: TRBD1; v_call: TRBV5-6; clone_size: NA; j_call: TRBJ2-1; cdr3_nt: TGTGCCAGCAGCCGCGGACAGGGGGGCAATGAGCAGTTCTTC; cdr3_aa: CASSRGQGGNEQFF
d_call: NA; v_call: TRBV12-3/TRBV12-4; clone_size: many; j_call: TRBJ2-5; cdr3_nt: TGTGCCAGCAGCCCCGGGTTCGGGACCCAGTACTTC; cdr3_aa: CASSPGFGTQYF
d_call: TRBD2; v_call: TRBV11-1; clone_size: few; j_call: TRBJ2-1; cdr3_nt: TGTGCCAGCAGCTCACTTAAGCTAGCGGGGGGTCAAACCTACAATGAGCAGTTCTTC; cdr3_aa: CASSSLKLAGGQTYNEQFF
d_call: NA; v_call: TRBV28; clone_size: many; j_call: TRBJ2-7; cdr3_nt: TGTGCCAGCAGTTCTTGGACAGCGGCCTACGAGCAGTACTTC; cdr3_aa: CASSSWTAAYEQYF
d_call: NA; v_call: TRBV27; clone_size: many; j_call: TRBJ2-2; cdr3_nt: TGTGCCAGCTCATACCGGGCAGCCACCGGGGAGCTGTTTTTT; cdr3_aa: CASSYRAATGELFF
d_call: NA; v_call: TRBV3-1; clone_size: many; j_call: TRBJ2-5; cdr3_nt: TGTGCCAGCAGCCAGAACCTACAGGAAGAGACCCAGTACTTC; cdr3_aa: CASSQNLQEETQYF
d_call: NA; v_call: TRBV15; clone_size: many; j_call: TRBJ1-1; cdr3_nt: TGTGCCACCAGCATCAGAGTGAACACTGAAGCTTTCTTT; cdr3_aa: CATSIRVNTEAFF
d_call: TRBD2; v_call: TRBV4-2; clone_size: NA; j_call: TRBJ2-2; cdr3_nt: TGTGCCAGCAGCCACACTATTTCGGGACTAGCGGGAGGGCCCCACACCGGGGAGCTGTTTTTT; cdr3_aa: CASSHTISGLAGGPHTGELFF
d_call: TRBD2; v_call: TRBV20-1; clone_size: few; j_call: TRBJ2-6; cdr3_nt: TGCAGTGCTAGAGCAGCGGGAGTTCCCCTCCGTTTGACTTTC; cdr3_aa: CSARAAGVPLRLTF
d_call: TRBD1; v_call: TRBV2; clone_size: many; j_call: TRBJ2-3; cdr3_nt: TGTGCCAGCGGGACAGGCTCGGGGGATACGCAGTATTTT; cdr3_aa: CASGTGSGDTQYF
d_call: TRBD1; v_call: TRBV12-3/TRBV12-4; clone_size: NA; j_call: TRBJ1-1; cdr3_nt: TGTGCCAGCAGTCAGACAGGGGAGGTCACTGAAGCTTTCTTT; cdr3_aa: CASSQTGEVTEAFF
d_call: TRBD2; v_call: TRBV3-1; clone_size: NA; j_call: TRBJ2-5; cdr3_nt: TGTGCCAGCAGCCACATCCGACTAGCGGGGGGGCAAGAGACCCAGTACTTC; cdr3_aa: CASSHIRLAGGQETQYF
d_call: NA; v_call: TRBV11-3; clone_size: NA; j_call: TRBJ2-3; cdr3_nt: TGTGCCAGCAGCTTTGGGATCGGAACAGATACGCAGTATTTT; cdr3_aa: CASSFGIGTDTQYF